A selection of T cell receptor beta chains follows, all from one sample in a study of T cell changes during pregnancy in multiple sclerosis. TCRdb's table, derived via immunoSEQ multiplex PCR, lists solely in-frame clones and lacks some. The sample holds under 75,000 clones, around 90% seen once. Sequenced here: peripheral blood, sampled in the first trimester of pregnancy. The source is a female donor with multiple sclerosis, enrolled in a pregnancy study. Both conserved end residues are trimmed from each CDR3. The order of the fields is CDR3 protein, J gene, V gene.

CDR3: ASSPWTSGTYEQY
J: TRBJ2-7
V: TRBV4-1

CDR3: ATSRSGGYQETQY
J: TRBJ2-5
V: TRBV15

CDR3: ASSVGRGKETQY
J: TRBJ2-5
V: TRBV9

CDR3: ASSETFNSPLH
J: TRBJ1-6
V: TRBV9

CDR3: ASSRGRGAF
J: TRBJ1-1
V: TRBV28

CDR3: ASSLVVGAARTEAF
J: TRBJ1-1
V: TRBV13

CDR3: ASSLQGSETQY
J: TRBJ2-5
V: TRBV11-3

CDR3: ASSPGGGDQETQY
J: TRBJ2-5
V: TRBV18

CDR3: ASSPGGGSSGNTIY
J: TRBJ1-3
V: TRBV18

CDR3: SVSGRDTEAF
J: TRBJ1-1
V: TRBV29-1

CDR3: ASRPTHRGMNTEAF
J: TRBJ1-1
V: TRBV19

CDR3: ASSEQGGHHTGPYEQY
J: TRBJ2-7
V: TRBV2

CDR3: ASSFQSTDTQY
J: TRBJ2-3
V: TRBV7-2

CDR3: AWRVVNTEAF
J: TRBJ1-1
V: TRBV30

CDR3: ASSFGPNTEAF
J: TRBJ1-1
V: TRBV7-3

CDR3: ASSFSGRSGNTIY
J: TRBJ1-3
V: TRBV5-1

CDR3: ASSWAGEAGELF
J: TRBJ2-2
V: TRBV5-1

CDR3: ASIRADEQY
J: TRBJ2-7
V: TRBV2

CDR3: ASSQGFSVYTEAF
J: TRBJ1-1
V: TRBV14

CDR3: ASSAGWASGRVEQF
J: TRBJ2-1
V: TRBV7-3

CDR3: ASSPLAGIGIEQETQY
J: TRBJ2-5
V: TRBV18

CDR3: ASSVAGTGNEKLF
J: TRBJ1-4
V: TRBV9

CDR3: ASSLGTGQYEQY
J: TRBJ2-7
V: TRBV5-1

CDR3: ASSLAQTDNSPLH
J: TRBJ1-6
V: TRBV7-8

CDR3: ASKVDRGRRAGELF
J: TRBJ2-2
V: TRBV2

CDR3: ASSVGTVYSGTEQF
J: TRBJ2-1
V: TRBV9

CDR3: AISVAGTGFNEQY
J: TRBJ2-7
V: TRBV10-3

CDR3: ASSYAESPLH
J: TRBJ1-6
V: TRBV6-6

CDR3: ASSQAVGRAVDEQY
J: TRBJ2-7
V: TRBV4-1

CDR3: ASSLQVSSYNEQF
J: TRBJ2-1
V: TRBV5-6

CDR3: ASTEVVNQPQH
J: TRBJ1-5
V: TRBV6-1

CDR3: ASSLVGSQSSYNEQF
J: TRBJ2-1
V: TRBV5-1

CDR3: ASSLGQYHPDTQY
J: TRBJ2-3
V: TRBV7-9

CDR3: ASSPDRVETGELF
J: TRBJ2-2
V: TRBV7-7

CDR3: ASSPGGGSSEQY
J: TRBJ2-7
V: TRBV7-3

CDR3: AWGQETGELF
J: TRBJ2-2
V: TRBV30

CDR3: ASSPDRVGANVLT
J: TRBJ2-6
V: TRBV7-8

CDR3: ASSYGRVWTGGTGELF
J: TRBJ2-2
V: TRBV2

CDR3: ASSLPGQGKDTQY
J: TRBJ2-3
V: TRBV28

CDR3: ASSFMGLAGAYNEQF
J: TRBJ2-1
V: TRBV5-1

CDR3: ASSPRISGGVYNEQF
J: TRBJ2-1
V: TRBV5-8

CDR3: ASISPAPGLDQPQH
J: TRBJ1-5
V: TRBV10-1

CDR3: ASSELQGGTKAF
J: TRBJ1-1
V: TRBV6-1

CDR3: ASSGTSGYRNEQF
J: TRBJ2-1
V: TRBV27

CDR3: AWSEGAHQPQH
J: TRBJ1-5
V: TRBV30

CDR3: AWSAQGRYEQY
J: TRBJ2-7
V: TRBV30

CDR3: ASSQETHRTDFYGYT
J: TRBJ1-2
V: TRBV4-1

CDR3: AWGQGMNTEAF
J: TRBJ1-1
V: TRBV30